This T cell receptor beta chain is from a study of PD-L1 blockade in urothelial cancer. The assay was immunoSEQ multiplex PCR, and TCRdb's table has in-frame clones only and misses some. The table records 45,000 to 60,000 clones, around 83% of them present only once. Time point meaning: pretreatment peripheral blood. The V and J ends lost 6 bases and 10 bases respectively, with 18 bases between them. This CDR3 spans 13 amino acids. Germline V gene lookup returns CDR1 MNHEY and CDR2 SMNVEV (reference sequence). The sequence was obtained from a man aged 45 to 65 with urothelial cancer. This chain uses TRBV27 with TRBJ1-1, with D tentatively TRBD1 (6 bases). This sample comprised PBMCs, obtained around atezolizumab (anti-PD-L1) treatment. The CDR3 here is CASSPGWQGRAFF. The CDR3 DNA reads TGTGCCAGCAGCCCCGGGTGGCAGGGGAGAGCTTTCTTT.